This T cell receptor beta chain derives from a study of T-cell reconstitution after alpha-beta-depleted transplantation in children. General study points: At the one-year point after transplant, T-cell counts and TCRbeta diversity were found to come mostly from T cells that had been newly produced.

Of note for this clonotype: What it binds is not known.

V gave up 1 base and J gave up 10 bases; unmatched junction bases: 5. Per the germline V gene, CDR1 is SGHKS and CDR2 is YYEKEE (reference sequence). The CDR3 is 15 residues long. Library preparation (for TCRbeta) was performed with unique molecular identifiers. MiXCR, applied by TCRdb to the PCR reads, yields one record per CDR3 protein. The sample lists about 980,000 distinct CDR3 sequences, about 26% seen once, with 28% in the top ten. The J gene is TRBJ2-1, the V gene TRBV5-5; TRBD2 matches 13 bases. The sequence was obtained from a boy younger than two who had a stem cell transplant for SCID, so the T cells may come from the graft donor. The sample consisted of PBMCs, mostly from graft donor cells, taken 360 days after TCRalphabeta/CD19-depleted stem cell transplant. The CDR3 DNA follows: TGTGCCAGCAGCTTGACGGGACTAGCGGGGTCGGAGCAGTTCTTC. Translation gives CASSLTGLAGSEQFF.